Described below is a single T cell receptor (beta chain) sequence and its context. Its antigen is not identified. Time point defined: blood 4 weeks post-SBRT, at nephrectomy. Treatment described: 15 Gy SBRT to primary tumor, nephrectomy 4 weeks later. Clear cell pathology was present in this patient's renal cell carcinoma. CDR3 length equals 14 residues. The germline V gene has CDR1 SGHTA and CDR2 FQGNSA. V lost 3 bases to trimming and J lost 5 bases; unmatched junction nucleotides: 3. The data are from a study of radiation and T cells in renal cell carcinoma. General study points: From baseline, blood top tumor clonotypes peaked at 2 weeks post-radiation. Without pretreatment biopsies, baseline tumor clonotype presence was undetermined.

Assay used: immunoSEQ multiplex PCR; TCRdb lists only in-frame clones, some missing. Among fewer than 45,000 clones listed, 70% to 85% were seen once. V gene TRBV7-2 combines with J gene TRBJ2-1; TRBD1 agrees at 8 bases. This TCR came from a woman in her 70s with renal cell carcinoma. Specimen: blood, collected from a patient whose treatment included radiotherapy and nephrectomy. The CDR3 nucleotides read TGTGCCAGCAGCTTCGGACAGGGTCACAATGAGCAGTTCTTC. Its translation is CASSFGQGHNEQFF.